Sequencing of this TCR beta chain was carried out in a study of CD8 T cells in ankylosing spondylitis. This clonotype was found a few times. Its antigen is not identified. Construction of TCR beta libraries was performed using quantitative 5'-RACE with molecular barcodes. TCRdb independently ran MiXCR on the 5' RACE reads; one entry per CDR3 protein. The repertoire holds about 480,000 distinct CDR3 sequences, approximately 17% seen once, with 1% in the top ten. CDR3 length: 13 residues. V trimming: 5 bases; J trimming: 2 bases; junction bases outside the gene matches: 3. CDR1 and CDR2 (germline): DFQATT, SNEGSKA (reference sequence). Study-wide findings and caveats: Reactive arthritis synovial fluid and blood were previously reported to contain some motif variants. Matched ankylosing spondylitis synovial fluid reportedly contained a significantly enriched population of disease-linked clones. Among TCR beta sequences, a motif of under 10 highly homologous variants appeared characteristic of ankylosing spondylitis blood.

The V and J genes are TRBV20-1 and TRBJ2-3; 8 bases are a match to TRBD2. Sequencing used blood, either unsorted or a sorted T cell fraction (not recorded which). This clonotype was obtained from a male donor with ankylosing spondylitis. DNA of the CDR3: TGCAGTGCTCAGCGGGAGATCACAGATACGCAGTATTTT. It encodes CSAQREITDTQYF.